The sequence of this T cell receptor (beta chain) was determined in a study of T cell responses to AZD1222 COVID-19 vaccine. The repertoire was sequenced with immunoSEQ multiplex PCR; TCRdb's copy has only in-frame clones and lacks some. The sample shows 83,000 or so clones, over 75% of them seen only once. The V end lost 0 bases, the J end lost 8 bases, and 15 bases lay between the germline ends. The CDR3 has 15 amino acids. CDR1 is MNHEY and CDR2 is SVGAGI in the germline V gene. Details on this clone: What it binds is unknown.

Overall study results and limits: Without day 14 samples, only post-peak T cell repertoires were studied. Nearly half of unique spike-specific TCRs reportedly avoided B.1.351 and B.1.1.7 mutated regions.

The TCR was taken from an adult in good health. Sequences were derived from peripheral blood, sampled on day 0 of MenACWY control vaccination. This chain joins TRBV6-5 and TRBJ2-3; D possibly corresponds to TRBD2 (5 bases). CDR3 protein: CASSYSERSVGTQYF. In DNA form, the CDR3 reads TGTGCCAGCAGTTACTCAGAGCGGTCCGTGGGTACGCAGTATTTT.